This record covers a single T cell receptor beta chain. Its antigen is still unknown. The data originate from a study of cytomegalovirus exposure and HLA in healthy donors. Study-wide points: Later on, an analysis tied roughly 17,000 TCR beta sequences to HLA alleles at 0.05 false discovery rate. Reports described diagnosis of cytomegalovirus status by the classifier as highly specific and sensitive. Later on, analysis showed that most CMV-associated TCR beta chains appeared to be HLA-restricted.

CDR1 is MNHEY, CDR2 SVGAGI, per germline. The ends were cut back, 2 bases at V and 1 base at J, with 8 bases in the middle. The CDR3 loop spans 15 amino acids. The study ran its PCR with 60 Vbeta and 13 Jbeta primers. Original methodology: There were about 80 million unique TCR beta chains by a later count, and about 12 million of them were shared. Method: immunoSEQ multiplex PCR; TCRdb's copy keeps in-frame clones and lacks some. V, J and clone size were drawn from that table, and D and trimming were deduced from the DNA. The sample has just over 150,000 clones, approximately 80% seen once. The origin of this receptor is a man in his forties or fifties in good health and CMV-seropositive. The source material was PBMCs. The chain uses TRBV6-5 and TRBJ2-2; TRBD1 is a possible D gene (5 bases). The CDR3 DNA is TGTGCCAGCAGTTACCGTACAGGGAACACCGGGGAGCTGTTTTTT. This gives the protein CASSYRTGNTGELFF.